These 20 T cell receptor beta chains originate from one sample sequenced in a study of breast tumors, draining lymph nodes, adjacent tissues. TCRdb re-called the multiplex PCR reads through MiXCR, storing one row per CDR3 protein. The sample lists 85,000 to 130,000 distinct CDR3 sequences; more than 30% were seen once. Axillary draining lymph nodes of breast cancer patients supplied the node samples. The specimen was axillary lymph node tissue. Receptors were obtained from a female donor with breast cancer. Some clones in this sample may be carry-over from other donors' samples.

CDR3 in amino acids: CSVQPGPYNEQFF. As DNA, the CDR3 is TGCAGCGTCCAACCAGGACCGTACAATGAGCAGTTCTTC. The rearrangement uses TRBV29-1 and TRBJ2-1; D uncertain. Germline V lookup: CDR1 SQVTM, CDR2 ANQGSEA. V was cut by 6 bases and J by 4 bases, with 13 bases left in between. This CDR3 is built from 13 residues.

This clonotype was observed many times. The chain employs TRBV19 and TRBJ2-1, with a weak D call TRBD2 (5 bases). This CDR3 has 15 amino acids. Trimming removed 3 bases from V and 0 bases from J, with 9 bases in between. The germline V gene encodes CDR1 LNHDA and CDR2 SQIVND (reference sequence). The CDR3 region is CASSILGSSYNEQFF. Here the CDR3 DNA reads TGTGCCAGTAGTATCCTGGGGAGCTCCTACAATGAGCAGTTCTTC.

This clonotype was seen repeatedly, ten times or more. The chain combines TRBV7-2 with TRBJ2-3; no clear D gene. This CDR3 has 14 amino acids. V was trimmed by 5 bases and J by 4 bases, leaving 13 bases between them. Per the germline V gene, CDR1 is SGHTA and CDR2 is FQGNSA. The CDR3 protein is CASSPGPIPDTQYF. DNA for the CDR3: TGTGCCAGCAGCCCGGGTCCAATCCCAGATACGCAGTATTTT.

Notes on this clonotype: With a much larger clone just one base away, this may be a read error. V usage is TRBV11-3 and J usage is TRBJ2-7; 8 bases align to TRBD1. The CDR3 totals 14 residues. The germline CDR1 and CDR2 sequences are SGHNT and YENEEA. V dropped 5 bases and J dropped 2; count of bases not matched to a gene: 5. The CDR3 is CASSPRDRTYEQYF. In nucleotides, the CDR3 is TGTGCCAGCAGCCCCAGGGACAGGACCTACGAGCAGTACTTC.

The chain is built from TRBV3-2 and TRBJ2-7; the D call TRBD2 from the table was never checked on the DNA. TRBV3-2 is given as a pseudogene. The CDR3 length is 12 residues. In DNA, the CDR3 is TGTGCCAGCAGTCAAGGGACTTACGAGCAGTACTTC. Its translation is CASSQGTYEQYF.

On this clonotype: Since a much larger clone is just one base distant, this may be a read error. The chain links TRBV19 to TRBJ2-1; a possible D gene is TRBD2 (5 bases). CDR1 and CDR2 from the germline V gene are LNHDA and SQIVND (reference sequence). CDR3 length: 14 amino acids. The DNA of the CDR3 is TGTACCAGTGGTATCATGGGAGCCTACAATGAGCAGTTCTTC. Translation: CTSGIMGAYNEQFF.

The CDR3 nucleotides are TGTGCCAGCAGTAAACCGGGACCGAACACTGAAGCTTTCTTT. Encoded protein: CASSKPGPNTEAFF. V and J are TRBV6-5 and TRBJ1-1, with a tentative D call TRBD1 (5 bases). Trimming removed 5 bases from V and 1 base from J, with 11 bases in between. The germline gives CDR1 MNHEY, CDR2 SVGAGI. CDR3 size: 14 residues.

Details on this clonotype: The junction differs from germline at one of its ends, possibly a read error. The CDR3 here is CSARDPRTDYYGYTF. CDR3 nucleotides: TGCAGTGCTAGAGATCCCAGGACAGATTACTACGGCTACACCTTC. The chain links TRBV20-1 to TRBJ1-2; D is perhaps TRBD1 (6 bases). Looked up from germline, CDR1 is DFQATT and CDR2 is SNEGSKA (reference sequence). The CDR3 runs to 15 residues.

This clonotype showed up many times. The rearrangement joins TRBV19 to TRBJ2-1; TRBD1 might be the D (5 bases). The V end was cut by 4 bases, the J end by 4 bases, with 8 bases between. The CDR3 covers 13 residues. CDR1 is LNHDA, CDR2 SQIVND, per germline (reference sequence). The CDR3 reads CASSTQGYNEQFF. CDR3 sequence (DNA): TGTGCCAGTAGTACCCAGGGATACAATGAGCAGTTCTTC.

This clonotype was detected many times. The rearrangement joins TRBV11-3 to TRBJ2-1; D remains unclear. V was cut by 5 bases and J by 1 base, with 9 bases left in between. CDR1 and CDR2 (germline): SGHNT, YENEEA. The CDR3 runs 14 residues. CDR3 loop: CASSTDGSYNEQFF. The CDR3 coding sequence is TGTGCCAGCAGCACCGACGGGTCCTACAATGAGCAGTTCTTC.

This clonotype was picked up many times. V is TRBV6-2 or TRBV6-3 and J is TRBJ1-6, with TRBD1 as a possible D gene (6 bases). Trimming took off 6 bases at V and 8 bases at J, with 14 bases between the two ends. Germline CDR1 and CDR2: MNHEY and SVGEGT. The CDR3 is 14 residues long. CDR3 protein: CASRRDIGHSPLHF. Here the CDR3 DNA reads TGTGCCAGCAGAAGGGACATCGGGCATTCACCCCTCCACTTT.

V gene TRBV12-3 or TRBV12-4 combines with J gene TRBJ2-5; 12 bases are a match to TRBD2. The trim removed 4 bases at V and 4 bases at J, leaving 16 bases unmatched. CDR3 length: 19 residues. CDR3 bases: TGTGCCAGCAGTTATAGCTACGGACTAGCGGGAACCCCCCGAGAGACCCAGTACTTC. Translated: CASSYSYGLAGTPRETQYF.

This clonotype was seen repeatedly, ten times or more. The chain uses TRBV2 and TRBJ1-1; TRBD1 aligns across 9 bases. The CDR3 is 17 residues long. V lost 6 bases, J lost 0 bases, and 11 bases stayed unmatched. Germline V CDR1 and CDR2: SNHLY, FYNNEI. The CDR3, as DNA: TGTGCCAGCAGACCACAGGGGGCGAGGGGGGTGAACACTGAAGCTTTCTTT. Amino acids: CASRPQGARGVNTEAFF.

This clonotype was observed at least ten times. V usage is TRBV27 and J usage is TRBJ1-5, with TRBD1 matching 8 bases. The germline V gene has CDR1 MNHEY and CDR2 SMNVEV (reference sequence). This CDR3 is built from 15 residues. The V gene end was trimmed by 6 bases and the J gene end by 3 bases; junction bases not matched to a gene: 7. This chain's CDR3 is CASRPGTGPNQPQHF. CDR3 nucleotide sequence: TGTGCCAGCAGACCCGGGACAGGCCCCAATCAGCCCCAGCATTTT.

This clonotype occurred a few times. A read error is possible here, since a much larger clone lies one base away. The chain employs TRBV6-5 and TRBJ2-7, with D maybe TRBD1 (6 bases). This CDR3 is built from 16 residues. V was pared by 5 bases and J by 4 bases, with 21 bases between. The germline gives CDR1 MNHEY, CDR2 SVGAGI. The CDR3 sequence is CASSHMSPGESYEQYF. CDR3 nucleotide sequence: TGTGCCAGCAGTCACATGTCGCCAGGGGAGTCATACGAGCAGTACTTC.

This clonotype was detected many times. The V call is TRBV7-9, the J call TRBJ1-2; 8 bases line up with TRBD1. With V trimmed by 6 bases and J by 5 bases, 8 bases remained unmatched. Per germline, CDR1 SEHNR and CDR2 FQNEAQ (reference sequence). The CDR3 loop spans 14 amino acids. CDR3 sequence (DNA): TGTGCCAGCAGGAGGCCGGACAGGGAGTATGGCTACACCTTC. It codes for CASRRPDREYGYTF.

At least ten counts were recorded for this clonotype. The chain couples TRBV19 to TRBJ2-7, with 8 bases lining up with TRBD2. This CDR3 region has 14 residues. V gave up 5 bases and J gave up 2 bases; unmatched junction bases: 5. Germline-derived CDR1 and CDR2 are LNHDA and SQIVND (reference sequence). Here the CDR3 DNA reads TGTGCCAGTAGTCTTACTAGCGGAACCTACGAGCAGTACTTC. Translated: CASSLTSGTYEQYF.

In regard to this clonotype: An end of the junction differs from the germline gene, which may be a read error. V is TRBV6-5 and J is TRBJ2-2; the match to TRBD1 covers 7 bases. The germline gives CDR1 MNHEY, CDR2 SVGAGI. This CDR3 is built from 17 residues. The CDR3 loop is CASSHSYRGANTGELFF. The DNA for the CDR3 is TGTGCCAGCAGTCACTCGTACAGGGGCGCGAACACCGGGGAGCTGTTTTTT.

Comments on this clonotype: It may be a read error: a sequence one base away is much more abundant. The conserved phenylalanine or tryptophan is not found at the CDR3 terminus, so this likely reflects a read error. The chain employs TRBV19 and TRBJ2-1, with TRBD2 identical over 8 bases. The CDR3 has 16 amino acids. Per germline, CDR1 LNHDA and CDR2 SQIVND (reference sequence). The V and J ends lost 7 bases and 5 bases, in that order; junction bases with no gene match: 13. The CDR3 protein is CASTRGGPASDNEQFS. In nucleotides, the CDR3 is TGTGCCAGTACCCGGGGGGGCCCGGCGTCGGACAATGAGCAGTTCTCC.

At least ten counts were recorded for this clonotype. J is TRBJ2-2 and V is TRBV20-1; weak D call: TRBD2 (6 bases). The CDR3 runs 14 residues. V was trimmed by 4 bases and J by 7 bases, leaving 16 bases between them. Germline V gene data show CDR1 as DFQATT and CDR2 as SNEGSKA (reference sequence). CDR3 sequence (DNA): TGCAGTGCTAACCCCCCGACTAGTGTCGGGGAGCTGTTTTTT. It specifies CSANPPTSVGELFF.